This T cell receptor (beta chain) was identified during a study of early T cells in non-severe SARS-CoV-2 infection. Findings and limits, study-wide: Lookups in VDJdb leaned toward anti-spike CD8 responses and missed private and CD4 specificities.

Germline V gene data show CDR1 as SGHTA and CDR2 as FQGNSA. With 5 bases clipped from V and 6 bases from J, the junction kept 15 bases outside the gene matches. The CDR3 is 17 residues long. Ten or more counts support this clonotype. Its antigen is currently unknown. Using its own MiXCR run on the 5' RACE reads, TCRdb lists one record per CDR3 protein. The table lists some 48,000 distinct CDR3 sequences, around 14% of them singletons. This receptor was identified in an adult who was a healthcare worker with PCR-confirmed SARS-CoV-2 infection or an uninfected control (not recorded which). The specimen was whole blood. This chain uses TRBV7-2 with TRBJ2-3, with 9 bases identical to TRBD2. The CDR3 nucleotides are TGTGCCAGCAGCCAGAGCCCTAGGCGGGGGGGCAGGGATACGCAGTATTTT. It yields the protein CASSQSPRRGGRDTQYF.